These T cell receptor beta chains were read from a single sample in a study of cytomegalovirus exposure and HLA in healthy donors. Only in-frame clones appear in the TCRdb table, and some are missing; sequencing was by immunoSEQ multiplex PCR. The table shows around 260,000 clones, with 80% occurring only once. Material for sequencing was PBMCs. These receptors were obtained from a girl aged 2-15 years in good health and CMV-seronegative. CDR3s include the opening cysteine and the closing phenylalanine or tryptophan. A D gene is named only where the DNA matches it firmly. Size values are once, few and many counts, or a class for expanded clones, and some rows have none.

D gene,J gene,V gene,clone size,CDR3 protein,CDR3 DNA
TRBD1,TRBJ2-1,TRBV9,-,CASSDRDRVLNEQFF,TGTGCCAGCAGCGACCGGGACAGGGTTCTAAATGAGCAGTTCTTC
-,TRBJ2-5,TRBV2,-,CASSWDTLSRETQYF,TGTGCCAGCAGTTGGGACACACTCTCCAGGGAGACCCAGTACTTC
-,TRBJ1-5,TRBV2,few,CASKENQGTQPQHF,TGTGCCAGCAAAGAGAACCAGGGAACTCAGCCCCAGCATTTT
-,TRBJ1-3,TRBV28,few,CASSLGQLSGNTIYF,TGTGCCAGCAGTCTAGGACAGCTCTCTGGAAACACCATATATTTT
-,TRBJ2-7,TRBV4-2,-,CASSQELLQGSYEQYF,TGTGCCAGCAGCCAAGAACTCCTACAGGGTTCCTACGAGCAGTACTTC
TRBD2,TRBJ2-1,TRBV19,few,CASSETSGSYNEQFF,TGTGCCAGTAGCGAGACTAGCGGAAGTTACAATGAGCAGTTCTTC
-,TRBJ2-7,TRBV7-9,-,CASSWSVPVRGREQYF,TGTGCCAGCAGCTGGTCCGTCCCCGTTAGGGGCCGCGAGCAGTACTTC
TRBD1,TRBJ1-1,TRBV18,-,CASSPEQGGTEAFF,TGTGCCAGCTCACCCGAACAGGGGGGCACTGAAGCTTTCTTT
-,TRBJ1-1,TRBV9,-,CASSVVPDMNTEAFF,TGTGCCAGCAGCGTAGTACCAGACATGAACACTGAAGCTTTCTTT
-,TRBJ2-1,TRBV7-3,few,CASSRTPTSRSFDEQFF,TGTGCCAGCAGCCGAACCCCGACTAGTCGGTCTTTTGATGAGCAGTTCTTC
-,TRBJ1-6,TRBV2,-,CASTPGEYNSPLHF,TGTGCCAGCACTCCAGGCGAATATAATTCACCCCTCCACTTT
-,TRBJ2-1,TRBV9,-,CASSARGRGWNEQFF,TGTGCCAGCAGCGCCCGGGGCAGGGGATGGAATGAGCAGTTCTTC
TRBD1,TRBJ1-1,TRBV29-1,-,CSEVHRGGNTEAFF,TGCAGCGAGGTCCACAGGGGGGGGAACACTGAAGCTTTCTTT
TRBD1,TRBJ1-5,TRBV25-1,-,CASSEGDRGQPQHF,TGTGCCAGCAGTGAAGGGGACAGGGGTCAGCCCCAGCATTTT
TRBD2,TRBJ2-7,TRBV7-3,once,CASSLGVVWVAGEAEQYF,TGTGCCAGCAGCTTAGGGGTGGTGTGGGTAGCGGGAGAGGCCGAGCAGTACTTC
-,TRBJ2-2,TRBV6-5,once,CASSYSSNTGELFF,TGTGCCAGCAGTTACTCTTCAAACACCGGGGAGCTGTTTTTT
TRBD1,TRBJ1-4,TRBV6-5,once,CASSRDRLNEKLFF,TGTGCCAGCAGTCGGGACAGACTTAATGAAAAACTGTTTTTT
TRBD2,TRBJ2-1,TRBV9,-,CASSGGLAGYNEQFF,TGTGCCAGCAGCGGGGGACTAGCGGGCTACAATGAGCAGTTCTTC
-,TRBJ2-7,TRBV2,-,CASISSYEQYF,TGTGCCAGCATCTCTTCCTACGAGCAGTACTTC
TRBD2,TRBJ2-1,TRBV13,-,CASSRMGLAGDPLYNEQFF,TGTGCCAGCAGCCGAATGGGGCTAGCGGGAGACCCTCTCTACAATGAGCAGTTCTTC
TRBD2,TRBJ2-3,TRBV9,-,CASSVDSGRTDTQYF,TGTGCCAGCAGCGTAGATTCCGGGAGGACAGATACGCAGTATTTT
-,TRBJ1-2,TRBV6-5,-,CASSYRGWDNYGYTF,TGTGCCAGCAGTTACAGGGGTTGGGATAACTATGGCTACACCTTC
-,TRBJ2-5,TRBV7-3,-,CASSLFPPGGQETQYF,TGTGCCAGCAGCTTATTCCCACCCGGGGGTCAAGAGACCCAGTACTTC
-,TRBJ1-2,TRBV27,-,CASSSPRGVGYTF,TGTGCCAGCAGTTCCCCTCGGGGAGTAGGCTACACCTTC
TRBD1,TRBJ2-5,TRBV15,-,CATSRAFQGAQSETQYF,TGTGCCACCAGCAGAGCGTTTCAGGGGGCGCAGAGTGAGACCCAGTACTTC
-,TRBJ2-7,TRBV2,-,CASSPGQLSYEQYF,TGTGCCAGCAGCCCGGGACAATTGTCATACGAGCAGTACTTC
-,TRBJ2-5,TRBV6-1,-,CASRGLAGETQYF,TGTGCCAGCAGAGGTCTAGCTGGTGAGACCCAGTACTTC
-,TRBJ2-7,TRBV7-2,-,CASSLSSGSSYEQYF,TGTGCCAGCAGCTTATCCTCGGGAAGCTCCTACGAGCAGTACTTC
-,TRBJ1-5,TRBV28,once,CASSPPSAGNFSNQPQHF,TGTGCCAGCAGTCCCCCAAGTGCAGGGAACTTTAGCAATCAGCCCCAGCATTTT
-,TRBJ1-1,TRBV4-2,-,CASSQGGGREAFF,TGTGCCAGCAGCCAAGGGGGGGGCAGGGAAGCTTTCTTT
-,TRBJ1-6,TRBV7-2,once,CASSDGTRNSPLHF,TGTGCCAGCAGCGACGGGACACGGAATTCACCCCTCCACTTT
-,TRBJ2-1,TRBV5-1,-,CASTRGSPYNEQFF,TGCGCCAGCACCCGAGGTAGCCCATACAATGAGCAGTTCTTC
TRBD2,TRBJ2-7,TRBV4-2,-,CASSQAGGGALLREQYF,TGTGCCAGCAGCCAAGCGGGAGGAGGGGCTCTCCTACGAGAGCAGTACTTC
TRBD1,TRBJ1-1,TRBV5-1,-,CASSQLSAGQGAWGAEAFF,TGCGCCAGCAGCCAATTGTCCGCCGGACAGGGGGCCTGGGGGGCTGAAGCTTTCTTT
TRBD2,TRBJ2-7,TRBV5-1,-,CASSSLAGGKSSYEQYF,TGCGCCAGCAGCTCCCTAGCGGGGGGCAAAAGCTCCTACGAGCAGTACTTC
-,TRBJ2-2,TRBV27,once,CASRQLTGELFF,TGTGCCAGCAGACAGCTCACCGGGGAGCTGTTTTTT
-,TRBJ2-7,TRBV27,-,CASSFTAGTLGEQYF,TGTGCCAGCAGTTTCACCGCTGGGACTTTGGGCGAGCAGTACTTC
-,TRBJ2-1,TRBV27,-,CASSFLGRGEQFF,TGTGCCAGCAGTTTTCTGGGAAGGGGGGAGCAGTTCTTC
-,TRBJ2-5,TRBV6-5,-,CASSYVGVQETQYF,TGTGCCAGCAGTTACGTCGGGGTCCAAGAGACCCAGTACTTC
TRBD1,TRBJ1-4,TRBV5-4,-,CATYRGNEKLFF,TGTGCCACGTACAGGGGAAATGAAAAACTGTTTTTT
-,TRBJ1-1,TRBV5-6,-,CASAGGGMAFF,TGTGCCAGCGCCGGGGGGGGAATGGCTTTCTTT
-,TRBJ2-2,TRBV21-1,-,CASNRGGGQAELFF,TGTGCCAGCAACCGGGGAGGGGGGCAGGCCGAGCTGTTTTTT
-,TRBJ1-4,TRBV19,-,CASSIRRLNEKLFF,TGTGCCAGTAGTATACGGCGGCTGAATGAAAAACTGTTTTTT
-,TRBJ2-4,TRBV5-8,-,CASSLDVTGMDIQYF,TGTGCCAGCAGCTTAGATGTTACGGGTATGGACATTCAGTACTTC
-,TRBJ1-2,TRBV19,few,CAGGALGYGYTF,TGTGCCGGCGGTGCGCTAGGCTATGGCTACACCTTC
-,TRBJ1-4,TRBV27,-,CASSLRTHGWLATNEKLFF,TGTGCCAGCAGTTTACGGACACATGGCTGGTTGGCAACTAATGAAAAACTGTTTTTT
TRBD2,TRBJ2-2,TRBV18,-,CASSLTSGSRNTGELFF,TGTGCCAGCTCTTTGACTAGCGGGAGCAGGAACACCGGGGAGCTGTTTTTT
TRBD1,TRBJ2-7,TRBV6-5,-,CASSHPGTGYEQYF,TGTGCCAGCAGCCACCCTGGGACAGGCTACGAGCAGTACTTC
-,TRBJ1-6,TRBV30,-,CAALRGGHAPSPLHF,TGTGCCGCCCTGCGGGGGGGACATGCTCCTTCACCCCTCCACTTT
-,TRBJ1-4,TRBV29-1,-,CSVSEQGWGKLFF,TGCAGCGTGAGTGAGCAGGGATGGGGAAAACTGTTTTTT
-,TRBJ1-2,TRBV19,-,CASSIEGAPYGYTF,TGTGCCAGTAGTATAGAAGGGGCACCCTATGGCTACACCTTC
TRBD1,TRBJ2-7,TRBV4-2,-,CASSPEEGQGAWGSYEQYF,TGTGCCAGCAGCCCCGAGGAGGGACAGGGGGCTTGGGGCAGCTACGAGCAGTACTTC